Listed below are T cell receptor beta chains from one sample, sequenced in a study of human T cells and chemical hapten exposure. Each CDR3 protein gets one entry after TCRdb re-called the RACE reads with MiXCR. The sample includes 45,000 or so distinct CDR3 sequences, nearly 4.5% of them seen just once. The sample consisted of whole blood. These receptors all come from a human donor in good health. Some clones in this sample may be carry-over from other donors' samples. Each CDR3 is given with its conserved first and last residue. The D gene is left open where the match is weak. Clone size is shown for a subset of rows, as once, few, many or a class of expanded clone.

D	length	V	size	J	CDR3	DNA
.	16	TRBV20-1	.	TRBJ1-5	CSAAPPPESSNQPQHF	TGCAGTGCTGCCCCCCCCCCAGAGTCGAGCAATCAGCCCCAGCATTTT
.	15	TRBV12-3/TRBV12-4	many	TRBJ2-3	CASSLSGVSTDTQYF	TGTGCCAGCAGTTTGTCCGGGGTTAGCACAGATACGCAGTATTTT
TRBD2	14	TRBV12-3/TRBV12-4	.	TRBJ2-7	CASSLGGGTYEQYF	TGTGCCAGCAGTTTAGGGGGAGGGACCTACGAGCAGTACTTC
.	12	TRBV29-1	many	TRBJ2-2	CSVARATGELFF	TGCAGCGTTGCCAGGGCCACCGGGGAGCTGTTTTTT
.	16	TRBV6-6	.	TRBJ2-7	CASSYGQGRVDYEQYF	TGTGCCAGCAGTTACGGGCAAGGCAGGGTAGACTACGAGCAGTACTTC
.	11	TRBV28	.	TRBJ1-2	CASQSNYGYTF	TGTGCCAGTCAGTCTAACTATGGCTACACCTTC
.	14	TRBV20-1	many	TRBJ2-3	CSARLPGSTDTQYF	TGCAGTGCTAGACTCCCAGGGAGCACAGATACGCAGTATTTT
TRBD1	13	TRBV28	many	TRBJ1-2	CASRDGTAYGYTF	TGTGCCAGCAGGGATGGGACAGCCTATGGCTACACCTTC
TRBD2	13	TRBV28	many	TRBJ2-7	CASSFGLDYEQYF	TGTGCCAGCAGTTTCGGACTAGACTACGAGCAGTACTTC
.	18	TRBV15	many	TRBJ1-2	CATSRDTLPMGTRYGYTF	TGTGCCACCAGCAGAGATACTCTCCCCATGGGGACCCGCTATGGCTACACCTTC
.	16	TRBV7-3	.	TRBJ2-2	CASSPGAGMNTGELFF	TGTGCCAGCAGCCCAGGGGCGGGGATGAACACCGGGGAGCTGTTTTTT
TRBD1	17	TRBV11-2	few	TRBJ1-6	CASSLDERQGYNSPLHF	TGTGCCAGCAGCTTAGACGAACGACAGGGCTATAATTCACCCCTCCACTTT
.	14	TRBV29-1	many	TRBJ2-7	CSVTFDGSSYEQYF	TGCAGCGTTACCTTTGACGGGAGCTCCTACGAGCAGTACTTC
.	15	TRBV25-1	few	TRBJ1-2	CASSDPSRSSYGYTF	TGTGCCAGCAGTGATCCTAGTAGGTCTTCCTATGGCTACACCTTC
.	13	TRBV6-5	many	TRBJ1-1	CASSYPAATEAFF	TGTGCCAGCAGTTACCCAGCCGCCACTGAAGCTTTCTTT
.	14	TRBV20-1	few	TRBJ2-3	CSAREAGSADTQYF	TGCAGTGCTAGGGAGGCCGGGAGCGCAGATACGCAGTATTTT
.	15	TRBV25-1	many	TRBJ2-2	CASSPRGSGGGELFF	TGTGCCAGCAGCCCCCGCGGGTCTGGTGGCGGGGAGCTGTTTTTT
TRBD1	16	TRBV19	.	TRBJ2-2	CASRESGGLNTGELFF	TGTGCCAGTAGGGAATCAGGGGGTTTAAACACCGGGGAGCTGTTTTTT
.	18	TRBV4-1	many	TRBJ2-7	CASSPGRILSGNPYEQYF	TGCGCCAGCAGCCCGGGACGGATTTTGAGTGGAAATCCATACGAGCAGTACTTC
.	13	TRBV12-3/TRBV12-4	few	TRBJ2-3	CASSLRGIDTQYF	TGTGCCAGCAGTTTACGCGGGATAGATACGCAGTATTTT
TRBD2	14	TRBV28	many	TRBJ2-1	CASSLSGRNDEQFF	TGTGCCAGCAGTCTAAGCGGGAGAAATGATGAGCAGTTCTTC
.	14	TRBV2	many	TRBJ2-7	CASKDQRLTYEQYF	TGTGCCAGCAAGGATCAGCGGCTAACCTACGAGCAGTACTTC
.	13	TRBV2	.	TRBJ2-7	CASNEGLSYEQYF	TGTGCCAGCAATGAGGGACTCTCCTACGAGCAGTACTTC
TRBD1	12	TRBV29-1	many	TRBJ1-3	CSGGTAGNTIYF	TGCAGCGGGGGGACAGCTGGAAACACCATATATTTT
TRBD1	13	TRBV29-1	many	TRBJ1-6	CSVRQGTDSPLHF	TGCAGCGTTCGACAGGGGACTGATTCACCCCTCCACTTT
TRBD1	13	TRBV7-9	few	TRBJ1-5	CASRRTGVEPQHF	TGTGCCAGCAGACGTACAGGGGTCGAGCCCCAGCATTTT
.	14	TRBV4-1	many	TRBJ2-3	CASSQWAGTDTQYF	TGCGCCAGCAGCCAATGGGCAGGGACAGATACGCAGTATTTT
.	15	TRBV7-3	many	TRBJ2-6	CASSSRVSGANVLTF	TGTGCCAGCAGCTCCAGAGTCTCTGGGGCCAACGTCCTGACTTTC
.	17	TRBV6-5	few	TRBJ1-1	CASSYEVISLPNTEAFF	TGTGCCAGCAGTTACGAGGTTATAAGTCTCCCGAACACTGAAGCTTTCTTT
.	14	TRBV12-3/TRBV12-4	few	TRBJ1-6	CASSLAGRGSPLHF	TGTGCCAGCAGTTTAGCCGGGCGAGGGTCACCCCTCCACTTT
TRBD2	17	TRBV13	many	TRBJ2-4	CASSRLGLAVAKNIQYF	TGTGCCAGCAGCCGCTTGGGACTAGCGGTAGCCAAAAACATTCAGTACTTC
.	14	TRBV29-1	.	TRBJ1-2	CSSMGEDGFAGYTF	TGCAGCTCTATGGGGGAAGATGGTTTCGCTGGCTACACCTTC
.	14	TRBV12-3/TRBV12-4	many	TRBJ2-7	CASSLGDRNYEQYF	TGTGCCAGCAGTTTGGGCGACCGGAACTACGAGCAGTACTTC
.	16	TRBV12-3/TRBV12-4	.	TRBJ2-6	CASSLRTASGANVLTF	TGTGCCAGCAGTTTACGGACAGCCTCTGGGGCCAACGTCCTGACTTTC
TRBD1	17	TRBV20-1	many	TRBJ1-4	CSASSTGGARRMKKLFF	TGCAGTGCGTCTTCGACAGGGGGCGCGAGGCGGATGAAAAAACTGTTTTTT
.	16	TRBV28	few	TRBJ1-5	CASPGRGETWNQPQHF	TGTGCCAGCCCGGGCAGAGGGGAGACGTGGAATCAGCCCCAGCATTTT
.	13	TRBV12-3/TRBV12-4	.	TRBJ1-5	CASSGQINQPQHF	TGTGCCAGCAGCGGACAGATAAATCAGCCCCAGCATTTT
TRBD1	16	TRBV5-1	many	TRBJ2-3	CASSATGASSTDTQYF	TGCGCCAGCAGCGCGACAGGGGCCTCTAGCACAGATACGCAGTATTTT
.	13	TRBV25-1	many	TRBJ2-7	CASSERQAWEQYF	TGTGCCAGCAGTGAGCGCCAGGCGTGGGAGCAGTACTTC
TRBD1	14	TRBV14	many	TRBJ1-2	CASSRVTGGYGYTF	TGTGCCAGCAGCCGCGTGACAGGGGGCTATGGCTACACCTTC
.	14	TRBV19	many	TRBJ2-1	CASSIETSYNEQFF	TGTGCCAGTAGTATAGAAACTAGCTACAATGAGCAGTTCTTC
.	17	TRBV9	few	TRBJ1-6	CASSVSPGGLGNSPLHF	TGTGCCAGCAGCGTTAGTCCCGGGGGCTTAGGTAATTCACCCCTCCACTTT
TRBD2	18	TRBV6-6	many	TRBJ2-6	CASSYWEGAPSGANVLTF	TGTGCCAGCAGTTACTGGGAGGGTGCCCCATCTGGGGCCAACGTCCTGACTTTC
TRBD2	16	TRBV20-1	many	TRBJ2-3	CSAPPRVSGRVDTQYF	TGCAGTGCTCCCCCCCGAGTTAGCGGGAGAGTAGATACGCAGTATTTT
TRBD1	14	TRBV10-3	many	TRBJ2-7	CAISERGQGDEQYF	TGTGCCATCAGTGAGCGGGGACAGGGAGACGAGCAGTACTTC
TRBD2	14	TRBV6-1	many	TRBJ2-2	CASSPLAGTGELFF	TGTGCCAGCAGTCCTCTAGCGGGGACCGGGGAGCTGTTTTTT
.	15	TRBV12-3/TRBV12-4	many	TRBJ2-3	CASSLLTRGADTQYF	TGTGCCAGCAGTTTACTGACTAGGGGGGCAGATACGCAGTATTTT
TRBD2	21	TRBV6-2/TRBV6-3	few	TRBJ2-4	CASSYSLAGGPLSTAKNIQYF	TGTGCCAGCAGTTATTCCTTAGCGGGAGGCCCTCTAAGTACAGCCAAAAACATTCAGTACTTC
.	14	TRBV28	.	TRBJ1-5	CASSLWQSNQPQHF	TGTGCCAGCAGTTTATGGCAGAGCAATCAGCCCCAGCATTTT
.	16	TRBV28	.	TRBJ2-1	CASRPTGARRGNEQFF	TGTGCCAGCAGACCCACGGGGGCCAGAAGGGGCAATGAGCAGTTCTTC
.	13	TRBV28	many	TRBJ1-1	CASSETLRTEAFF	TGTGCCAGCTCGGAGACACTCCGCACTGAAGCTTTCTTT
.	13	TRBV2	.	TRBJ1-2	CASSGALYGGYTF	TGTGCCAGCAGTGGAGCATTATACGGTGGCTACACCTTC
.	15	TRBV3-1	many	TRBJ1-1	CASSQGQVLNTEAFF	TGTGCCAGCAGCCAAGGACAGGTCCTTAACACTGAAGCTTTCTTT
TRBD2	15	TRBV3-1	.	TRBJ2-2	CASSRLAPKDGELFF	TGTGCCAGCAGCAGACTAGCGCCCAAGGACGGGGAGCTGTTTTTT
.	14	TRBV28	.	TRBJ2-5	CASSLYLGPNSQYF	TGTGCCAGCAGTTTATATTTGGGCCCGAATAGCCAGTACTTC
TRBD1	14	TRBV28	many	TRBJ1-2	CASRLTGNHYGYTF	TGTGCCAGCAGATTGACAGGGAACCACTATGGCTACACCTTC
TRBD1	15	TRBV28	.	TRBJ2-7	CASSFFGTGGYEQYF	TGTGCCAGCAGTTTTTTTGGTACAGGGGGTTACGAGCAGTACTTC
.	16	TRBV24-1	.	TRBJ2-2	CATSDSQRGNTGELFF	TGTGCCACCAGTGATTCGCAGAGGGGTAACACCGGGGAGCTGTTTTTT